The 9 T cell receptor beta chains in this list originate from one sample, sequenced in a study of T cell responses to AZD1222 COVID-19 vaccine. Only in-frame clones appear in the TCRdb table, and some are missing; sequencing was by immunoSEQ multiplex PCR. The table includes roughly 180,000 clones, around 90% detected once. Sequenced here: peripheral blood, sampled on day 0 of AZD1222 vaccination. The receptor source for this set is an adult in good health.

The V gene is TRBV28, the J gene TRBJ1-5; no reliable D call. This CDR3 contains 11 residues. Trimming removed 6 bases at V and 11 bases at J, with 11 bases between. CDR1 is MDHEN and CDR2 is SYDVKM in the germline V gene. CDR3 nucleotides: TGTGCCAGCAGCCCGGGTTGGGCCCAGCATTTT. Protein product: CASSPGWAQHF.

The chain carries TRBV5-6 and TRBJ2-1; D possibly corresponds to TRBD1 (5 bases). The CDR3 contains 15 residues. V was clipped by 4 bases and J by 0 bases, with 11 bases between them. The germline CDR1 and CDR2 sequences are SGHDT and YYEEEE. CDR3 sequence (DNA): TGTGCCAGCAGCGACATTCAGGGCTCCTACAATGAGCAGTTCTTC. This gives the protein CASSDIQGSYNEQFF.

This chain uses TRBV5-1 with TRBJ1-2, with D perhaps matching TRBD1 (5 bases). Germline V gene sequence: CDR1 SGHRS, CDR2 YFSETQ. Trimming took off 3 bases at V and 8 bases at J, with 8 bases between the two ends. The CDR3 extends over 11 amino acids. The CDR3 protein is CASSSAGGYTF. CDR3 nucleotides: TGCGCCAGCAGCTCGGCAGGGGGCTACACCTTC.

The chain joins TRBV5-1 to TRBJ2-3, with 7 bases identical to TRBD1. The CDR3 is made up of 15 amino acids. CDR1 is SGHRS, CDR2 YFSETQ, per germline. V shed 4 bases and J 2 bases; nucleotides not matched to a gene: 7. CDR3 residues: CASSLQTGYTDTQYF. CDR3 nucleotide sequence: TGCGCCAGCAGCCTCCAGACAGGGTACACAGATACGCAGTATTTT. The full variable domain, in which reference TRBV5-1 and TRBJ2-3 provide the parts outside the CDR3, is KAGVTQTPRYLIKTRGQQVTLSCSPISGHRSVSWYQQTPGQGLQFLFEYFSETQRNKGNFPGRFSGRQFSNSRSEMNVSTLELGDSALYLCASSLQTGYTDTQYFGPGTRLTVL.

J is TRBJ1-1 and V is TRBV10-1; D remains ambiguous. Germline CDR1 and CDR2: WNHNN and SYGVQD (reference sequence). CDR3 length equals 15 residues. The germline V and J ends were trimmed by 6 bases and 3 bases, with 17 bases remaining between them. Here the CDR3 reads CASSPGRLPYTEAFF. The CDR3 nucleotides are TGCGCCAGCAGCCCCGGGAGGCTCCCCTACACTGAAGCTTTCTTT.

V is TRBV2 and J is TRBJ2-5; 8 bases fit TRBD1. The CDR3 length is 14 residues. V was clipped by 7 bases and J by 3 bases; unmatched bases: 7. Germline lookup yields CDR1 SNHLY and CDR2 FYNNEI. CDR3 nucleotides: TGTGCCAGCAAGGGGACAGGAGGGGAAGAGACCCAGTACTTC. It encodes CASKGTGGEETQYF.

The chain has TRBV13 and TRBJ2-7; 8 bases line up with TRBD1. The V gene's germline CDR1 is PRHDT and CDR2 FYEKMQ (reference sequence). This CDR3 is 19 amino acids long. The junction had 19 bases not matched to a gene; V was cut back by 4 bases and J by 2 bases. The DNA of the CDR3 is TGTGCCAGCAGCTCTACCGATGGACAGGGCGGTACCCGTCCCTACGAGCAGTACTTC. It is translated as CASSSTDGQGGTRPYEQYF.

In its sample, this clone was seen once. The chain uses TRBV2 and TRBJ1-5; TRBD1 aligns across 7 bases. From germline, CDR1 is SNHLY and CDR2 FYNNEI. J was trimmed by 3 bases and V by 4 bases; bases with no gene match: 6. The CDR3 consists of 15 residues. For the CDR3, the DNA is TGTGCCAGCAGTGGGCAGGGGGTTCCCAATCAGCCCCAGCATTTT. Translation gives CASSGQGVPNQPQHF.

The chain has TRBV24-1 and TRBJ2-7; D is unresolved. V was cut by 3 bases and J by 0 bases, with 11 bases left in between. The CDR3 is made up of 15 amino acids. The V gene's germline CDR1 is KGHDR and CDR2 SFDVKD. Written as DNA, the CDR3 is TGTGCCACCAGTGATCCCAGGTCAAGCTCCTACGAGCAGTACTTC. Its translation is CATSDPRSSSYEQYF.